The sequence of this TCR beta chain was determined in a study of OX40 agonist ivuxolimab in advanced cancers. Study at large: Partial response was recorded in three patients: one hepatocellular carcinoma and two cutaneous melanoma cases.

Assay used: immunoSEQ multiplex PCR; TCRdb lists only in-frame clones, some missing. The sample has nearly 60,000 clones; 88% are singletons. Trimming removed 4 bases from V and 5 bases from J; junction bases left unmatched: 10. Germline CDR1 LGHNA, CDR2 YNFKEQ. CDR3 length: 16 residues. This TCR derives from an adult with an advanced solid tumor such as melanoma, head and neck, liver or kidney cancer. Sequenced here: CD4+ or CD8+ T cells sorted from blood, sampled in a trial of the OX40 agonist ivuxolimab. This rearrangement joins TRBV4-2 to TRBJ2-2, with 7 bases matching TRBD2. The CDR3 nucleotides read TGTGCCAGCAGCCCTCAAGGGCCGGGGGGAACCGGGGAGCTGTTTTTT. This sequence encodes CASSPQGPGGTGELFF.